A single TCR beta chain is shown here with its context. The antigen is unknown. This table comes from immunoSEQ multiplex PCR, and its TCRdb copy is limited to in-frame clones, with some not included. The sample shows about 350,000 clones, roughly 90% of them seen only once. The treatment was: around 19 received Ad26.COV2.S at low or high dose, single or two shots; roughly five received placebo; per-sample allocation not given. All samples were drawn on day 63, counting from the first vaccine or placebo injection. The data stem from a study of Ad26.COV2.S vaccination and SARS-CoV-2 variants. As for the study in general: It was the COV1001 Ad26.COV2.S trial arm that included the donor. The study gave Ad26.COV2.S intramuscularly, once or twice 56 days apart.

The CDR3 is 12 residues long. Between the trimmed V and J ends, which lost 5 bases and 8 bases, there was a span of 9 bases. Study results and limitations: Those who received vaccine or placebo ended up with similar non-spike TCR breadth. Total T cell responses were possibly underestimated by TCR breadth and depth analyses.

The clonotype originates from a person aged 18 to 59 who received the Ad26.COV2.S COVID-19 vaccine or a placebo. The chain has TRBV12-3 or TRBV12-4 and TRBJ2-2; the D gene is possibly TRBD2 (5 bases). The sample in question was peripheral blood, obtained in a trial of Ad26.COV2.S vaccine versus placebo. The CDR3 nucleotides are TGTGCCAGCAGTCCGCCGGGGGGGGAGCTGTTTTTT. It specifies CASSPPGGELFF.